This TCR beta chain is drawn from a study of beta chain features in type 1 diabetes. This CDR3 contains 16 residues. Germline V gene lookup returns CDR1 MGHRA and CDR2 YSYEKL. The V end lost 3 bases, the J end lost 0 bases, and 12 bases lay between the germline ends. Isolated RNA was reverse transcribed in full, so expressed TCRB transcripts were sequenced. Libraries were prepared by immunoSEQ multiplex PCR; TCRdb keeps only in-frame clonotypes and omits some of them. Of about 290,000 clones in the sample, about 7.8% were seen once. This clone was recorded a few times. This chain joins TRBV4-1 and TRBJ1-3; no reliable D call. Sequenced: central memory CD4+ T cells from blood. The clonotype was recovered from a woman aged 18-35 years in good health. The CDR3, as DNA: TGCGCCAGCAGCCATTATAGTCCCATCTCTGGAAACACCATATATTTT. It specifies CASSHYSPISGNTIYF.